The sequence of this T cell receptor (beta chain) was determined in a study of T cells after yellow fever vaccination. Template-switching 5'RACE yielded the TCR cDNA; a universal primer site and UMIs were added in the process. TCRdb re-analysed the 5' RACE reads in MiXCR, keeping a single row per CDR3 protein. The sample contains about 260,000 distinct CDR3 sequences, approximately 3.5% of which appear only once. Whole-study findings and limits: Most primary-vaccination clones recurred post-booster (about 96% CD4, about 90% CD8). When the response was secondary, it was weaker but reached its peak faster, day 5 versus 15. Highly abundant clonotypes carried over from the bulk population could end up in FACS-sorted repertoires as contaminants.

Notes on this clonotype: The antigen remains unidentified. A single base separates this from a much larger clone, so it may be a read error.

Material: PBMCs, obtained 15 days after the yellow fever booster vaccination. The clonotype originates from a man aged 18 to 29 who received the YFV17D yellow fever vaccine.

CDR3 region: CASSTGTSSFSYTEQFF. The DNA of the CDR3 is TGTGCCAGCAGCACCGGAACTAGCTCTTTCTCCTACACTGAGCAGTTCTTC. The J gene is TRBJ2-1, the V gene TRBV6-2 or TRBV6-3, with a weak D call TRBD2 (6 bases). This CDR3 contains 17 residues. CDR1 MNHEY and CDR2 SVGEGT come from the germline V gene.